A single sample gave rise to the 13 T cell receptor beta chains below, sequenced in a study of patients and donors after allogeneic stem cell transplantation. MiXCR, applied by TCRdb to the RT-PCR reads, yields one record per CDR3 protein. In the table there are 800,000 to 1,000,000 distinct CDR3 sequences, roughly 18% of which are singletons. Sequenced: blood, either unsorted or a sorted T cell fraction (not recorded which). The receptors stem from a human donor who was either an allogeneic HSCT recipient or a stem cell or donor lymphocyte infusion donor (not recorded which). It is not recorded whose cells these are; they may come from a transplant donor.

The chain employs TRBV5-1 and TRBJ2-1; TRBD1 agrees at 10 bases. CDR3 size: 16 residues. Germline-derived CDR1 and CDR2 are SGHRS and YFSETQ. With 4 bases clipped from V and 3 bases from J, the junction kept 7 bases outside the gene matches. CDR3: CASSPFGQGVYNEQFF. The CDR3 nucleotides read TGCGCCAGCAGCCCATTCGGACAGGGGGTCTACAATGAGCAGTTCTTC.

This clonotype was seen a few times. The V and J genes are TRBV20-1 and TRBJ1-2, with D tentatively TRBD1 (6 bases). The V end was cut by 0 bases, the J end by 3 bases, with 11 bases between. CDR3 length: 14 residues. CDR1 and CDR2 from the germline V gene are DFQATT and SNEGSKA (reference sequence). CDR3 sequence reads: CSARDAGADYGYTF. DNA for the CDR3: TGCAGTGCTAGAGACGCGGGGGCGGACTATGGCTACACCTTC.

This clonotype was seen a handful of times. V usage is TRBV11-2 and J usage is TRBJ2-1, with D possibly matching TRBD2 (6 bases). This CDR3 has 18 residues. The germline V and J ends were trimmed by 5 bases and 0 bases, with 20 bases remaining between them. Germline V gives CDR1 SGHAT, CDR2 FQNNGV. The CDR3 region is CASSTGVGGFGSYNEQFF. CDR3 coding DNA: TGTGCCAGCAGCACGGGGGTTGGAGGATTCGGCTCCTACAATGAGCAGTTCTTC.

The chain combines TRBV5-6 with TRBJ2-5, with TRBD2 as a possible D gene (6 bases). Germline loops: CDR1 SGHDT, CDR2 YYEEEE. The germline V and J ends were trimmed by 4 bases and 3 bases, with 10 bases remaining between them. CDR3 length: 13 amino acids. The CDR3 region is CASSPRTKETQYF. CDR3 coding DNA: TGTGCCAGCAGCCCTCGGACTAAAGAGACCCAGTACTTC.

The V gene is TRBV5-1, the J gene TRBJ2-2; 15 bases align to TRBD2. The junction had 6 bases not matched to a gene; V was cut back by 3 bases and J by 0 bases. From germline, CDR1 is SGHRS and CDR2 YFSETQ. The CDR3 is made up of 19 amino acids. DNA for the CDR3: TGCGCCAGCAGCTCCGGACTAGCGGGAGGGCCAGCGAACACCGGGGAGCTGTTTTTT. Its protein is CASSSGLAGGPANTGELFF.

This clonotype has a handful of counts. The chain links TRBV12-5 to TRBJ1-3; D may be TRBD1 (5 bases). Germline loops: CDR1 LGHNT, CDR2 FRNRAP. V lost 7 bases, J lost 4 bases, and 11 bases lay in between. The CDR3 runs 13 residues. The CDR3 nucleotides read TGTGCTAGTGATAAACCAGGGGGAAACACCATATATTTT. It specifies CASDKPGGNTIYF.

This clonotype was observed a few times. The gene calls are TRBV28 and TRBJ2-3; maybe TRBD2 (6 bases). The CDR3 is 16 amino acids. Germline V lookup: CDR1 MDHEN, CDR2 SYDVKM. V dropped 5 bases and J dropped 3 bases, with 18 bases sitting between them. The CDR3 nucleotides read TGTGCCAGCAGTGCCCGGAAGGCGGGGAGGACAGATACGCAGTATTTT. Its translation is CASSARKAGRTDTQYF.

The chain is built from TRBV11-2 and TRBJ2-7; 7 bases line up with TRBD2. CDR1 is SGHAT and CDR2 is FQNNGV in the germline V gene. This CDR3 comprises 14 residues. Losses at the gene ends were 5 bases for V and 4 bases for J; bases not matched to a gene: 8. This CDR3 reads CASSDASGGYEQYF. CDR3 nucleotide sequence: TGTGCCAGCAGCGACGCCTCCGGGGGGTACGAGCAGTACTTC.

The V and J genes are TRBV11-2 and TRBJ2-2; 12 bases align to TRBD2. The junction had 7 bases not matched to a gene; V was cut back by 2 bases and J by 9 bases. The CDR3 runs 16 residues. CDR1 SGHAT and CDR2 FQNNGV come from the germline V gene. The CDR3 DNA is TGTGCCAGCAGCTTACGACTAGCGGGGGCCCCTAGGGAGCTGTTTTTT. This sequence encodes CASSLRLAGAPRELFF. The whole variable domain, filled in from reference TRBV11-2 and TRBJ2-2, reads EAGVAQSPRYKIIEKRQSVAFWCNPISGHATLYWYQQILGQGPKLLIQFQNNGVVDDSQLPKDRFSAERLKGVDSTLKIQPAKLEDSAVYLCASSLRLAGAPRELFFGEGSRLTVL.

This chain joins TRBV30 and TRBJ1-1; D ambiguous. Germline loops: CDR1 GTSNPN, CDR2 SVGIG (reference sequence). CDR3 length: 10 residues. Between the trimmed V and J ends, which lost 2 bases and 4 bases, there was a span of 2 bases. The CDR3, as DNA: TGTGCCTGGAGTACCACTGAAGCTTTCTTT. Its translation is CAWSTTEAFF.

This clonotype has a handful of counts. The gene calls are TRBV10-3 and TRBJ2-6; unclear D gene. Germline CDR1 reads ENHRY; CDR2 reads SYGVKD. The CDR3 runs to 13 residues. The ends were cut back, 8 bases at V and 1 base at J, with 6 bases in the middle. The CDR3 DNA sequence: TGTGCCATCGGACCATCTGGGGCCAACGTCCTGACTTTC. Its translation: CAIGPSGANVLTF.

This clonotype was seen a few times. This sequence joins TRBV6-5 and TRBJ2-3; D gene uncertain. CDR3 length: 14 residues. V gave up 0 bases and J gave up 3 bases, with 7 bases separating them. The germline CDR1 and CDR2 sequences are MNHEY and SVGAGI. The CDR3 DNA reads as TGTGCCAGCAGTTACTCGGTAACAACAGATACGCAGTATTTT. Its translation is CASSYSVTTDTQYF.

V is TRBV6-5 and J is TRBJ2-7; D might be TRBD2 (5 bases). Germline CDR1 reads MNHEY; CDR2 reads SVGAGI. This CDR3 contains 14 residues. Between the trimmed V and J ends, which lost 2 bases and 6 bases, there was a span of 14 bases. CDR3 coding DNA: TGTGCCAGCAGTTACCTGAGGGCTGGGTTCGAGCAGTACTTC. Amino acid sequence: CASSYLRAGFEQYF.